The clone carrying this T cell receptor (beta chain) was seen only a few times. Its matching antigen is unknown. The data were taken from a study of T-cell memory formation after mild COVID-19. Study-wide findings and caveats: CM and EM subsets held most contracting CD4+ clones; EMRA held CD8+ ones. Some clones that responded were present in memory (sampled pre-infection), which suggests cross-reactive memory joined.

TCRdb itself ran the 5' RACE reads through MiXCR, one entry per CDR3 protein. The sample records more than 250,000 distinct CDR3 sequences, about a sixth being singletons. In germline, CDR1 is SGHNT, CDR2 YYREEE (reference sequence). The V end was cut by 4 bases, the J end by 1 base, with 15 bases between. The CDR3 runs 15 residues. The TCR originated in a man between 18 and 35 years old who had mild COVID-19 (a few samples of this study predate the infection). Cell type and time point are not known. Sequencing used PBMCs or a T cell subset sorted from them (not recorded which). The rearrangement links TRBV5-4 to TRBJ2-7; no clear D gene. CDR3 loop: CASSPPMALSYEQYF. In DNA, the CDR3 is TGTGCCAGCAGCCCCCCTATGGCACTGTCCTACGAGCAGTACTTC.